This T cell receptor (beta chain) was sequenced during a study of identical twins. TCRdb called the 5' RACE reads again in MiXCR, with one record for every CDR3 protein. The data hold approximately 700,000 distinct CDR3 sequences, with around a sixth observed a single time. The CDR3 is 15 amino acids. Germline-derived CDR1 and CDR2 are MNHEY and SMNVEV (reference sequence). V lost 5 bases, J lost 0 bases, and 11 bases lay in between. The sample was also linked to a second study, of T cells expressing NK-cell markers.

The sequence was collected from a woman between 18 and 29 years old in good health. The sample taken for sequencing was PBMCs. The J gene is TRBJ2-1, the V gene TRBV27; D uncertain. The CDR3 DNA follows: TGTGCCAGCAGTAGTAAGGACGGCTCCTACAATGAGCAGTTCTTC. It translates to CASSSKDGSYNEQFF.